Each of the 24 T cell receptor beta chains below was sequenced from the same sample in a study of blood T cell repertoires in COVID-19. The method was immunoSEQ multiplex PCR; TCRdb's version includes in-frame clones alone and lacks a portion of them. The sample consists of 200,000 to 250,000 clones, approximately 80% of them appearing once. Sample: peripheral blood. The receptors were sampled from a woman of 80 years or more with active or convalescent COVID-19.

This chain joins TRBV28 and TRBJ2-7; a possible D gene is TRBD1 (5 bases). Germline CDR1 and CDR2: MDHEN and SYDVKM. The V end was cut by 5 bases, the J end by 4 bases, with 15 bases between. This CDR3 region has 14 residues. This chain's CDR3 is CASSGQLQVYEQYF. For the CDR3, the DNA is TGTGCCAGCAGTGGGCAGCTACAGGTTTACGAGCAGTACTTC.

In its sample, this clone was seen a few times. The chain combines TRBV7-3 with TRBJ1-6; D perhaps matches TRBD1 (6 bases). Germline-derived CDR1 and CDR2 are SGHTA and FQGTGA. V lost 4 bases and J lost 5, with 9 bases in between. The CDR3 spans 14 residues. This CDR3 reads CASSSRQDNSPLHF. As DNA, the CDR3 is TGTGCCAGCAGCTCTCGACAGGATAATTCACCCCTCCACTTT.

The chain couples TRBV5-1 to TRBJ1-2, with 9 bases that match TRBD1. The germline V gene encodes CDR1 SGHRS and CDR2 YFSETQ. This CDR3 spans 17 amino acids. V trimming: 4 bases; J trimming: 1 base; junction bases outside the gene matches: 11. The CDR3 DNA reads TGCGCCAGCAGCCTCACAGACGGGACAGGGTATAACTATGGCTACACCTTC. Translated, it gives CASSLTDGTGYNYGYTF.

The chain recombines TRBV21-1 with TRBJ2-7; the listed D gene, TRBD2, was not tested against the DNA. TRBV21-1 is a documented pseudogene. CDR3 length: 15 amino acids. The CDR3 DNA follows: TGTGCCAGCAGCAAAGGCGGAACCTCCCTCCACGAGCAGTACTTC. Translating it yields CASSKGGTSLHEQYF.

The genes are TRBV3-1 (or the pseudogene TRBV3-2) and TRBJ2-1; maybe TRBD2 (5 bases). Germline V gene lookup returns CDR1 LGHDT and CDR2 YNNKEL (reference sequence). V lost 2 bases to trimming and J lost 2 bases, with 10 bases between them. This CDR3 contains 15 residues. As DNA, the CDR3 is TGTGCCAGCAGCCAATTCTCCGGGACCTACAATGAGCAGTTCTTC. Its protein is CASSQFSGTYNEQFF.

This clone was found many times. CDR3 residues: CASVTGLNYEQYF. CDR3 nucleotides: TGTGCCAGCGTGACAGGGTTGAATTACGAGCAGTACTTC. The chain couples TRBV2 to TRBJ2-7, with 7 bases lining up with TRBD1. Germline CDR1 is SNHLY and CDR2 is FYNNEI. V trimming: 8 bases; J trimming: 4 bases; junction bases outside the gene matches: 8. The CDR3 is 13 amino acids.

Only one count was recorded for this clone. The chain links TRBV5-1 to TRBJ2-3, with D possibly matching TRBD1 (5 bases). The CDR3 extends over 14 amino acids. Germline V gene lookup returns CDR1 SGHRS and CDR2 YFSETQ. The V end lost 0 bases, the J end lost 4 bases, and 9 bases lay between the germline ends. This chain's CDR3 is CASSLEGWADTQYF. CDR3 nucleotide sequence: TGCGCCAGCAGCTTGGAGGGGTGGGCAGATACGCAGTATTTT.

The rearrangement joins TRBV19 to TRBJ2-7, with 7 bases matching TRBD2. The CDR3 has 14 amino acids. Unmatched junction bases numbered 7, after V lost 4 bases and J lost 4 bases. The V gene's germline CDR1 is LNHDA and CDR2 SQIVND (reference sequence). The CDR3 DNA reads as TGTGCCAGTAGTAGTCAAGCGGGGTCATACGAGCAGTACTTC. Translating it yields CASSSQAGSYEQYF. Variable domain in full (rest from reference TRBV19 and TRBJ2-7): DGGITQSPKYLFRKEGQNVTLSCEQNLNHDAMYWYRQDPGQGLRLIYYSQIVNDFQKGDIAEGYSVSREKKESFPLTVTSAQKNPTAFYLCASSSQAGSYEQYFGPGTRLTVT.

This chain connects TRBV24-1 to TRBJ2-3; 13 bases are shared with TRBD2. Germline CDR1 and CDR2: KGHDR and SFDVKD. Trimming took 3 bases from V and 6 from J; bases not matched to a gene: 5. The CDR3 totals 16 residues. The CDR3 sequence is CATSDGLAGVGDTQYF. The CDR3 DNA is TGTGCCACCAGTGATGGACTAGCGGGGGTTGGGGATACGCAGTATTTT.

Remarks on this clone: This same CDR3 is encoded by further DNA sequences in the sample. The V and J genes are TRBV5-4 and TRBJ1-2, with 8 nucleotides matching TRBD1. Germline CDR1 reads SGHNT; CDR2 reads YYREEE (reference sequence). This CDR3 contains 14 residues. Trimming took 1 base from V and 4 from J; bases not matched to a gene: 3. The CDR3 coding sequence is TGTGCCAGCAGCTTGCGACAGGGGTCCTATGGCTACACCTTC. Translation gives CASSLRQGSYGYTF. Using reference TRBV5-4 and TRBJ1-2 for the parts outside the CDR3, the full variable domain is ETGVTQSPTHLIKTRGQQVTLRCSSQSGHNTVSWYQQALGQGPQFIFQYYREEENGRGNFPPRFSGLQFPNYSSELNVNALELDDSALYLCASSLRQGSYGYTFGSGTRLTVV.

The rearrangement links TRBV11-2 to TRBJ2-3, with 9 nucleotides matching TRBD2. The CDR3 covers 16 residues. J lost 5 bases, V lost 3 bases, and 9 bases had no gene match. Germline V gives CDR1 SGHAT, CDR2 FQNNGV. The CDR3 DNA is TGTGCCAGCAGCTTCAGAGCGGGGGGCCGTGGAGATACGCAGTATTTT. Encoded protein: CASSFRAGGRGDTQYF.

Only one count was recorded for this clone. CDR3 nucleotides: TGTGCCAGCAGCTTAGGGCAGGACACAGATACGCAGTATTTT. It is translated as CASSLGQDTDTQYF. The chain is built from TRBV7-3 and TRBJ2-3; D is undetermined. Germline lookup yields CDR1 SGHTA and CDR2 FQGTGA. The V and J ends lost 2 bases and 2 bases respectively, with 8 bases between them. CDR3 length: 14 residues.

This clone was counted between two and nine times. V usage is TRBV15 and J usage is TRBJ2-7, with D unresolved. The V end lost 3 bases, the J end lost 5 bases, and 8 bases lay between the germline ends. Looked up from germline, CDR1 is LNHNV and CDR2 is YYDKDF (reference sequence). The length of the CDR3 is 12 residues. The CDR3, as DNA: TGTGCCACCAGCAGTCGTGAGAACGAGCAGTACTTC. Its translation: CATSSRENEQYF.

The rearrangement joins TRBV7-6 to TRBJ2-1; D may be TRBD2 (5 bases). V was shortened by 2 bases and J by 6 bases, with 17 bases between the two germline ends. Germline V gene lookup returns CDR1 SGHVS and CDR2 FNYEAQ. The CDR3 sequence is 16 residues long. The CDR3 region has the DNA TGTGCCAGCAGCTTACCGGCCGGGATGGCCCGCAATGAGCAGTTCTTC. Translation gives CASSLPAGMARNEQFF. Variable domain in full (rest from reference TRBV7-6 and TRBJ2-1): GAGVSQSPRYKVTKRGQDVALRCDPISGHVSLYWYRQALGQGPEFLTYFNYEAQQDKSGLPNDRFSAERPEGSISTLTIQRTEQRDSAMYRCASSLPAGMARNEQFFGPGTRLTVL.

V gene TRBV6-5 combines with J gene TRBJ2-3; 9 bases line up with TRBD2. V lost 5 bases to trimming and J lost 4 bases; unmatched junction nucleotides: 7. The CDR3 extends over 15 amino acids. Germline CDR1 and CDR2: MNHEY and SVGAGI. DNA of the CDR3: TGTGCCAGCAGTAAAATAGCGGGAGAGGCAGATACGCAGTATTTT. This encodes CASSKIAGEADTQYF.

The chain uses TRBV4-2 and TRBJ1-2, with 9 positions matching TRBD1. J gave up 7 bases and V 3 bases, and 6 bases lay outside the gene matches. The CDR3 loop spans 14 amino acids. Per the germline V gene, CDR1 is LGHNA and CDR2 is YNFKEQ. As DNA, the CDR3 is TGTGCCAGCAGCCAGAACAGGGGGCGGCCTGGCTACACCTTC. Translated, it gives CASSQNRGRPGYTF.

In this sample, this clone turned up once. This chain joins TRBV19 and TRBJ2-7; D is possibly TRBD1 (7 bases). In germline, CDR1 is LNHDA, CDR2 SQIVND (reference sequence). The CDR3 is made up of 15 amino acids. V was pared by 6 bases and J by 2 bases, with 17 bases between. The CDR3, as DNA: TGTGCCAGTAGCCTCGCGGGACAGCCGACCTACGAGCAGTACTTC. Translation gives CASSLAGQPTYEQYF. Based on the CDR3 plus reference TRBV19 and TRBJ2-7, the full variable domain is DGGITQSPKYLFRKEGQNVTLSCEQNLNHDAMYWYRQDPGQGLRLIYYSQIVNDFQKGDIAEGYSVSREKKESFPLTVTSAQKNPTAFYLCASSLAGQPTYEQYFGPGTRLTVT.

In its sample, this clone was seen a few times. The rearrangement links TRBV25-1 to TRBJ2-3, with a possible D match to TRBD2 (6 bases). The CDR3 length is 13 residues. The germline gives CDR1 MGHDK, CDR2 SYGVNS. The ends were cut back, 7 bases at V and 2 bases at J, with 10 bases in the middle. CDR3 loop: CASKEGLTDTQYF. The CDR3 bases are TGTGCCAGCAAGGAGGGCCTCACAGATACGCAGTATTTT.

J is TRBJ2-3 and V is TRBV7-8, with 10 bases fitting TRBD2. V lost 5 bases to trimming and J lost 0 bases; unmatched junction nucleotides: 5. The germline CDR1 and CDR2 sequences are SGHVS and FQNEAQ. The CDR3 consists of 16 residues. The CDR3 nucleotides are TGTGCCAGCAGCCCGGGACTAGCGACTAGCACAGATACGCAGTATTTT. Translation gives CASSPGLATSTDTQYF. Drawing the rest from reference TRBV7-8 and TRBJ2-3, the complete variable domain is GAGVSQSPRYKVAKRGQDVALRCDPISGHVSLFWYQQALGQGPEFLTYFQNEAQLDKSGLPSDRFFAERPEGSVSTLKIQRTQQEDSAVYLCASSPGLATSTDTQYFGPGTRLTVL.

The genes are TRBV4-2 and TRBJ1-3, with TRBD1 as a possible D gene (5 bases). The CDR3 consists of 17 residues. Looked up from germline, CDR1 is LGHNA and CDR2 is YNFKEQ. Trimming cost V 0 bases and J 3 bases, with 15 bases left between them. In DNA form, the CDR3 reads TGTGCCAGCAGCCAAGATTACTCTCAGGGTGGTGGAAACACCATATATTTT. Translated, it gives CASSQDYSQGGGNTIYF.

The chain has TRBV4-1 and TRBJ2-7; 11 bases align to TRBD1. The CDR3 consists of 16 residues. V was clipped by 5 bases and J by 3 bases; unmatched bases: 9. Germline V gene data show CDR1 as MGHRA and CDR2 as YSYEKL. CDR3 coding DNA: TGCGCCAGCAGCAGAGGGAGCGGGACAGGGGGCTACGAGCAGTACTTC. Its protein product is CASSRGSGTGGYEQYF.

The chain is built from TRBV5-8 and TRBJ1-5; tentative D call: TRBD1 (5 bases). Looked up from germline, CDR1 is SGHTS and CDR2 is YDEGEE. Trimming pared 1 base from V and 3 bases from J, leaving 8 bases between. The length of the CDR3 is 14 residues. The CDR3, as DNA: TGTGCCAGCAGCTTGTCCAGGGCCAATCAGCCCCAGCATTTT. It specifies CASSLSRANQPQHF.

The chain uses TRBV6-4 and TRBJ2-3, with 7 positions matching TRBD1. This CDR3 comprises 14 residues. V shed 5 bases and J 2 bases; nucleotides not matched to a gene: 4. Germline V CDR1 and CDR2: MRHNA, SNTAGT. The CDR3: CASSPDRTTDTQYF. The CDR3 DNA reads TGTGCCAGCAGTCCGGACAGGACCACAGATACGCAGTATTTT.

V usage is TRBV4-3 and J usage is TRBJ2-5, with TRBD2 identical over 14 bases. Trimming took 3 bases from V and 5 from J; bases not matched to a gene: 8. CDR3 length: 17 amino acids. CDR1 is LGHNA, CDR2 YSLEER, per germline. CDR3 amino acids: CASSHGTSGGPEETQYF. CDR3 nucleotides: TGCGCCAGCAGCCACGGGACTAGCGGGGGCCCGGAGGAGACCCAGTACTTC.